Listed below are T cell receptor beta chains from one sample, sequenced in a study of blood T cell repertoires in COVID-19. Profiled with immunoSEQ multiplex PCR; TCRdb holds only in-frame clones, not every one. The data show about 68,000 clones, less than 90% seen once. Material for sequencing was peripheral blood. These receptors came from a man aged 50 to 59 with active COVID-19. Both conserved end residues are part of each CDR3. A D gene is named only where the DNA matches it firmly.

v_call	j_call	d_call	cdr3_aa
TRBV5-4	TRBJ2-1	TRBD2	CASSFGLAGGNEQFF
TRBV6-5	TRBJ2-6	-	CASSRGGGANVLTF
TRBV5-1	TRBJ2-1	TRBD1	CASSFRGPGDEQFF
TRBV9	TRBJ2-1	-	CASSEFGGPSNEQFF
TRBV7-9	TRBJ2-3	TRBD2	CASSRAGGGTDTQYF
TRBV2	TRBJ2-7	TRBD1	CASSGTGMSYEQYF
TRBV7-7	TRBJ2-1	-	CASSLDPKGHNEQFF
TRBV5-8	TRBJ2-7	-	CASSRTFGAYEQYF
TRBV11-2	TRBJ1-3	TRBD1	CASRDNRGPGNTIYF
TRBV19	TRBJ2-7	TRBD2	CASSKSGGKGYEQYF
TRBV29-1	TRBJ1-5	TRBD1	CSVSIGQGGQPQHF
TRBV5-1	TRBJ1-1	TRBD1	CASRVTGGGQRTEAFF
TRBV4-2	TRBJ1-2	-	CASSQVQVFDGYTF
TRBV5-6	TRBJ1-2	-	CASSLEAQVYGYTF
TRBV18	TRBJ1-6	-	CASSEYRDYNSPLHF
TRBV4-2	TRBJ2-1	TRBD2	CASSQFLSGAGNEQFF
TRBV28	TRBJ2-7	-	CASSRAGDNSYEQYF
TRBV9	TRBJ2-2	-	CASSAARGANTGELFF
TRBV16	TRBJ1-5	-	CASSQSGVNQPQHF
TRBV21-1	TRBJ2-7	-	CASSKPRTGELEYF
TRBV4-1	TRBJ1-1	-	CASSQDRNTEAFF
TRBV7-2	TRBJ1-5	-	CASAIREGGSNQPQHF
TRBV14	TRBJ1-1	-	CASSQKQGPYGEAFF
TRBV7-9	TRBJ2-3	-	CASSLVGGDTQYF
TRBV10-3	TRBJ1-2	TRBD1	CAIWDRSVDGYTF
TRBV4-1	TRBJ2-7	TRBD2	CASSQRAASSGEQYF
TRBV11-2	TRBJ1-6	TRBD1	CASSSPQSGQNNSPLHF
TRBV13	TRBJ2-2	TRBD2	CASSLPSGGTGELFF
TRBV18	TRBJ2-7	-	CASSPRGAPYEQYF